This passage covers 27 T cell receptor beta chains from one sample sequenced in a study of PD-L1 blockade in urothelial cancer. TCRdb keeps only in-frame clones here, not all; method: immunoSEQ multiplex PCR. Counted here are tens of thousands of clones, under 90% occurring once; the ten biggest clones make up 1.5% to 2%. Time point indicated: peripheral blood 6 weeks after treatment start. The starting material was PBMCs, obtained around atezolizumab (anti-PD-L1) treatment. The receptors shown here come from an older man with urothelial cancer.

This clone was detected only once. The chain uses TRBV2 and TRBJ1-2; TRBD1 agrees at 8 bases. V shed 4 bases and J 4 bases; nucleotides not matched to a gene: 2. CDR1 is SNHLY, CDR2 FYNNEI, per germline. The CDR3 sequence is 13 residues long. The CDR3 sequence: CASSGDRGYGYTF. The CDR3 coding sequence is TGTGCCAGCAGTGGAGACAGGGGCTATGGCTACACCTTC.

V and J are TRBV5-1 and TRBJ2-5; 9 bases are a match to TRBD2. The CDR3 totals 15 residues. CDR1 and CDR2 from the germline V gene are SGHRS and YFSETQ. The V and J ends lost 2 bases and 4 bases, in that order; junction bases with no gene match: 6. The CDR3 bases are TGCGCCAGCAGCTTTAGCGGGAGCGGTGGAGAGACCCAGTACTTC. It yields the protein CASSFSGSGGETQYF.

V gene TRBV15 combines with J gene TRBJ2-2, with 10 bases fitting TRBD2. V gave up 2 bases and J gave up 6 bases; unmatched junction bases: 9. This CDR3 spans 17 amino acids. Germline values: CDR1 LNHNV, CDR2 YYDKDF (reference sequence). CDR3 residues: CATSRPSSGSFPGELFF. CDR3 nucleotide sequence: TGTGCCACCAGCAGACCATCTAGCGGGAGTTTTCCCGGGGAGCTGTTTTTT.

This rearrangement joins TRBV2 to TRBJ2-1; 8 positions match TRBD2. Germline V gene data show CDR1 as SNHLY and CDR2 as FYNNEI. The ends lost 1 base at V and 5 bases at J; junction bases unmatched: 1. CDR3 length: 14 residues. The CDR3 sequence is CASSEGRGDNEQFF. The CDR3 DNA reads as TGTGCCAGCAGTGAAGGGCGGGGGGACAATGAGCAGTTCTTC.

V is TRBV25-1 and J is TRBJ1-1, with a possible D match to TRBD1 (6 bases). The V and J ends lost 7 bases and 11 bases respectively, with 14 bases between them. The CDR3 covers 11 residues. The V gene's germline CDR1 is MGHDK and CDR2 SYGVNS. The CDR3 loop reads CASNFGTRAFF. CDR3 DNA sequence: TGTGCCAGCAATTTCGGGACACGGGCTTTCTTT. Using reference TRBV25-1 and TRBJ1-1 for the parts outside the CDR3, the full variable domain is EADIYQTPRYLVIGTGKKITLECSQTMGHDKMYWYQQDPGMELHLIHYSYGVNSTEKGDLSSESTVSRIRTEHFPLTLESARPSHTSQYLCASNFGTRAFFGQGTRLTVV.

This clone was found a few times. This chain uses TRBV27 with TRBJ2-6; TRBD1 matches at 9 bases. Germline assignment: CDR1 MNHEY and CDR2 SMNVEV (reference sequence). V dropped 3 bases and J dropped 3; count of bases not matched to a gene: 6. This CDR3 has 17 amino acids. Here the CDR3 DNA reads TGTGCCAGCAGTTTTTCCGGGACAGGGTATGGGGCCAACGTCCTGACTTTC. Its translation: CASSFSGTGYGANVLTF. Based on the CDR3 plus reference TRBV27 and TRBJ2-6, the full variable domain is EAQVTQNPRYLITVTGKKLTVTCSQNMNHEYMSWYRQDPGLGLRQIYYSMNVEVTDKGDVPEGYKVSRKEKRNFPLILESPSPNQTSLYFCASSFSGTGYGANVLTFGAGSRLTVL.

This chain uses TRBV18 with TRBJ2-3, with 7 positions matching TRBD2. There are 15 residues in the CDR3. V dropped 2 bases and J dropped 2; count of bases not matched to a gene: 4. Germline CDR1 and CDR2: KGHSH and LQKENI. The CDR3 spells CASSPTSGVTDTQYF. The DNA of the CDR3 is TGTGCCAGCTCACCAACAAGCGGGGTCACAGATACGCAGTATTTT.

The V gene is TRBV2, the J gene TRBJ2-3; 7 positions agree with TRBD2. Germline loops: CDR1 SNHLY, CDR2 FYNNEI. V lost 4 bases and J lost 4; bases outside the gene matches: 8. This CDR3 is 15 amino acids long. CDR3 sequence: CASSVPSGVSDTQYF. CDR3 coding DNA: TGTGCCAGCAGTGTTCCTAGCGGAGTTTCAGATACGCAGTATTTT.

This clone appeared once. This chain connects TRBV10-3 to TRBJ1-5; TRBD1 is a possible D gene (6 bases). Trimming pared 3 bases from V and 2 bases from J, leaving 8 bases between. The CDR3 loop spans 14 amino acids. Germline CDR1 reads ENHRY; CDR2 reads SYGVKD. As DNA, the CDR3 is TGTGCCATCAGTGACCCAGGGGGCAATCAGCCCCAGCATTTT. Protein product: CAISDPGGNQPQHF.

V usage is TRBV19 and J usage is TRBJ1-1; 9 bases map to TRBD1. The CDR3 sequence is 15 residues long. Unmatched junction bases numbered 6, after V lost 5 bases and J lost 2 bases. Germline loops: CDR1 LNHDA, CDR2 SQIVND (reference sequence). The chain's CDR3 is CASSGGQGRNTEAFF. CDR3 DNA sequence: TGTGCCAGTAGTGGAGGACAGGGGCGAAACACTGAAGCTTTCTTT.

This clone was picked up a small number of times. J is TRBJ2-3 and V is TRBV5-1, with 11 nucleotides matching TRBD1. With V trimmed by 4 bases and J by 4 bases, 2 bases remained unmatched. This CDR3 spans 14 amino acids. Per the germline V gene, CDR1 is SGHRS and CDR2 is YFSETQ. CDR3 region: CASSTGQGADTQYF. The CDR3 DNA sequence: TGCGCCAGCAGCACGGGACAGGGGGCAGATACGCAGTATTTT.

This clone was seen more than once but under ten times. The chain carries TRBV28 and TRBJ1-1, with D maybe TRBD1 (5 bases). The V end lost 10 bases, the J end lost 1 base, and 10 bases lay between the germline ends. The germline V gene encodes CDR1 MDHEN and CDR2 SYDVKM. This CDR3 spans 12 amino acids. CDR3: CATWGGNTEAFF. DNA for the CDR3: TGTGCCACTTGGGGGGGGAACACTGAAGCTTTCTTT.

The chain uses TRBV27 and TRBJ2-3; 11 bases agree with TRBD1. Germline V gene sequence: CDR1 MNHEY, CDR2 SMNVEV (reference sequence). J gave up 4 bases and V 3 bases, and 6 bases lay outside the gene matches. This CDR3 spans 16 amino acids. The CDR3 coding sequence is TGTGCCAGCAGTTTCCGGAGGACAGGGGGCGCAGATACGCAGTATTTT. It specifies CASSFRRTGGADTQYF.

This sequence joins TRBV29-1 and TRBJ2-1; 10 bases fit TRBD1. Germline CDR1 and CDR2: SQVTM and ANQGSEA. The CDR3 is 13 residues long. V gave up 5 bases and J gave up 7 bases; unmatched junction bases: 5. The CDR3 loop reads CSVWDRGKNEQFF. For the CDR3, the DNA is TGCAGCGTTTGGGACAGGGGTAAGAATGAGCAGTTCTTC.

The chain uses TRBV5-1 and TRBJ1-1; 8 bases are a match to TRBD1. The CDR3 covers 16 residues. V was pared by 0 bases and J by 5 bases, with 9 bases of the junction left unmatched. Looked up from germline, CDR1 is SGHRS and CDR2 is YFSETQ. CDR3 region: CASSLGAGGAGTEAFF. The CDR3, as DNA: TGCGCCAGCAGCTTGGGGGCAGGGGGCGCAGGTACTGAAGCTTTCTTT.

The chain links TRBV2 to TRBJ2-7; possible D gene TRBD2, 6 bases. Germline V gene data show CDR1 as SNHLY and CDR2 as FYNNEI. CDR3 length: 12 residues. The V gene lost 8 bases and the J gene lost 1 base, with 9 bases spanning the gap. Written as DNA, the CDR3 is TGTGCCAGCGGCGGGGTTTCCTACGAGCAGTACTTC. It codes for CASGGVSYEQYF.

The V and J genes are TRBV6-1 and TRBJ2-7; 7 positions match TRBD1. Germline lookup yields CDR1 MNHNS and CDR2 SASEGT. The ends lost 4 bases at V and 6 bases at J; junction bases unmatched: 9. There are 14 residues in the CDR3. The CDR3 DNA reads TGTGCCAGCAGTGGAAGACAGGGCTCAGGCGAGCAGTACTTC. It translates to CASSGRQGSGEQYF.

The V gene is TRBV11-2, the J gene TRBJ2-3; D is unresolved. Trimming removed 6 bases at V and 6 bases at J, with 10 bases between. The germline gives CDR1 SGHAT, CDR2 FQNNGV. The CDR3 contains 12 residues. The CDR3 region is CASSTNRDTQYF. The CDR3 DNA reads TGTGCCAGCAGTACCAATCGGGATACGCAGTATTTT. Looking up the rest from reference TRBV11-2 and TRBJ2-3 gives the full variable domain: EAGVAQSPRYKIIEKRQSVAFWCNPISGHATLYWYQQILGQGPKLLIQFQNNGVVDDSQLPKDRFSAERLKGVDSTLKIQPAKLEDSAVYLCASSTNRDTQYFGPGTRLTVL.

The rearrangement joins TRBV27 to TRBJ1-1; 8 positions match TRBD1. Germline V gives CDR1 MNHEY, CDR2 SMNVEV (reference sequence). This CDR3 comprises 14 residues. Trimming at V came to 6 bases and at J to 0 bases, leaving 3 bases not matched to a gene. The CDR3 DNA sequence: TGTGCCAGCAGACAGGGGGTCCTGAACACTGAAGCTTTCTTT. Translating gives CASRQGVLNTEAFF.

This chain joins TRBV7-9 and TRBJ2-1, with 8 positions matching TRBD2. V trimming: 10 bases; J trimming: 6 bases; junction bases outside the gene matches: 11. From germline, CDR1 is SEHNR and CDR2 FQNEAQ (reference sequence). The CDR3 contains 14 residues. This CDR3 reads CATQIAGPTNEQFF. CDR3 nucleotide sequence: TGTGCCACCCAAATAGCGGGACCTACCAATGAGCAGTTCTTC.

The J gene is TRBJ2-1, the V gene TRBV5-5, with 10 bases lining up with TRBD2. This CDR3 is built from 15 residues. CDR1 is SGHKS, CDR2 YYEKEE, per germline (reference sequence). Trimming at V came to 1 base and at J to 4 bases, leaving 2 bases not matched to a gene. CDR3 region: CASSLKAGGYNEQFF. DNA of the CDR3: TGTGCCAGCAGCTTGAAAGCGGGAGGGTACAATGAGCAGTTCTTC.

The genes are TRBV25-1 and TRBJ2-7; D gene unclear. There are 13 residues in the CDR3. The V end lost 2 bases, the J end lost 3 bases, and 8 bases lay between the germline ends. Germline CDR1 MGHDK, CDR2 SYGVNS. CDR3 residues: CASSENGDYEQYF. The CDR3 nucleotides are TGTGCCAGCAGTGAAAACGGAGACTACGAGCAGTACTTC.

The gene calls are TRBV28 and TRBJ1-4, with unresolved D. The CDR3 has 14 residues. V lost 2 bases, J lost 8 bases, and 12 bases lay in between. In germline, CDR1 is MDHEN, CDR2 SYDVKM. The CDR3 spells CASSLTGMREKLFF. The CDR3 region has the DNA TGTGCCAGCAGTTTAACCGGAATGAGGGAAAAACTGTTTTTT. The variable domain in full, with the rest retrieved from reference TRBV28 and TRBJ1-4, is DVKVTQSSRYLVKRTGEKVFLECVQDMDHENMFWYRQDPGLGLRLIYFSYDVKMKEKGDIPEGYSVSREKKERFSLILESASTNQTSMYLCASSLTGMREKLFFGSGTQLSVL.

The chain uses TRBV6-1 and TRBJ2-7; no clear D gene. CDR3 length: 13 amino acids. The germline gives CDR1 MNHNS, CDR2 SASEGT. V was clipped by 2 bases and J by 5 bases, with 10 bases between them. CDR3 residues: CASSEILTHEQYF. CDR3 in DNA: TGTGCCAGCAGTGAAATCCTAACCCACGAGCAGTACTTC.

The chain joins TRBV30 to TRBJ1-2; 9 nucleotides line up with TRBD1. CDR1 is GTSNPN and CDR2 is SVGIG in the germline V gene (reference sequence). With V trimmed by 3 bases and J by 8 bases, 10 bases remained unmatched. The CDR3 is 14 amino acids. CDR3 sequence reads: CAWRVTGGSGGYTF. CDR3 DNA: TGTGCCTGGAGGGTAACAGGGGGCTCGGGGGGCTACACCTTC.

This chain connects TRBV7-2 to TRBJ1-3; D is uncertain. CDR3 length: 14 amino acids. From germline, CDR1 is SGHTA and CDR2 FQGNSA. V lost 8 bases, J lost 0 bases, and 11 bases lay in between. CDR3 residues: CASAGEPSGNTIYF. CDR3 nucleotides: TGTGCCAGCGCCGGGGAGCCCTCTGGAAACACCATATATTTT. The full variable domain, its missing parts supplied by reference TRBV7-2 and TRBJ1-3, is GAGVSQSPSNKVTEKGKDVELRCDPISGHTALYWYRQSLGQGLEFLIYFQGNSAPDKSGLPSDRFSAERTGGSVSTLTIQRTQQEDSAVYLCASAGEPSGNTIYFGEGSWLTVV.

V is TRBV28 and J is TRBJ1-5; TRBD1 aligns across 7 bases. The CDR3 runs 14 residues. Germline V gene data show CDR1 as MDHEN and CDR2 as SYDVKM. J was trimmed by 2 bases and V by 11 bases; bases with no gene match: 9. The CDR3 loop reads CAVQGGWGNQPQHF. CDR3 bases: TGTGCCGTCCAAGGGGGCTGGGGCAATCAGCCCCAGCATTTT.